This entry lists 20 T cell receptor beta chains sequenced from one sample in a study of Tregs in tolerant kidney transplant recipients. Profiled with immunoSEQ multiplex PCR; TCRdb holds only in-frame clones, not every one. In the table there are 85,000 to 100,000 clones, under 95% of which are singletons. The sequencing used CD4+ T cells from blood, collected before the transplant. The receptors derive from a human donor who received a combined kidney and bone marrow transplant.

The chain couples TRBV7-9 to TRBJ2-3, with TRBD1 matching 7 bases. Losses at the gene ends were 3 bases for V and 3 bases for J; bases not matched to a gene: 6. CDR1 is SEHNR and CDR2 is FQNEAQ in the germline V gene (reference sequence). The CDR3 totals 15 residues. The CDR3 loop reads CASSFRGIETDTQYF. CDR3 coding DNA: TGTGCCAGCAGCTTCAGGGGGATCGAAACAGATACGCAGTATTTT.

The chain is built from TRBV28 and TRBJ2-1, with 7 nucleotides matching TRBD2. With V trimmed by 10 bases and J by 1 base, 10 bases remained unmatched. This CDR3 is 15 amino acids long. Germline loops: CDR1 MDHEN, CDR2 SYDVKM. This CDR3 reads CAIKLGGVSYNEQFF. The CDR3 DNA is TGTGCCATCAAACTGGGGGGGGTTTCCTACAATGAGCAGTTCTTC.

V is TRBV6-1 and J is TRBJ2-5, with D uncertain. CDR3 length: 12 residues. The germline V gene encodes CDR1 MNHNS and CDR2 SASEGT. The germline V and J ends were trimmed by 5 bases and 6 bases, with 10 bases remaining between them. The CDR3 DNA follows: TGTGCCAGCAGTCCGGTGTCTCAGACCCAGTACTTC. It encodes CASSPVSQTQYF.

The chain joins TRBV5-1 to TRBJ1-2; TRBD1 matches at 8 bases. Germline V gene data show CDR1 as SGHRS and CDR2 as YFSETQ. The CDR3 consists of 18 residues. The V gene end was trimmed by 6 bases and the J gene end by 8 bases; junction bases not matched to a gene: 24. CDR3 bases: TGCGCCAGCAACCCCCAGCCTCCCGGACAGGGTAATTTGTACGGCTACACCTTC. It is translated as CASNPQPPGQGNLYGYTF. The complete variable domain, with remaining parts taken from reference TRBV5-1 and TRBJ1-2, reads KAGVTQTPRYLIKTRGQQVTLSCSPISGHRSVSWYQQTPGQGLQFLFEYFSETQRNKGNFPGRFSGRQFSNSRSEMNVSTLELGDSALYLCASNPQPPGQGNLYGYTFGSGTRLTVV.

The chain couples TRBV7-8 to TRBJ2-5; D uncertain. The germline CDR1 and CDR2 sequences are SGHVS and FQNEAQ. The ends were cut back, 4 bases at V and 2 bases at J, with 2 bases in the middle. The CDR3 is 11 residues long. CDR3 sequence (DNA): TGTGCCAGCAGCTCTCAAGAGACCCAGTACTTC. It specifies CASSSQETQYF. The full variable domain, its missing parts supplied by reference TRBV7-8 and TRBJ2-5, is GAGVSQSPRYKVAKRGQDVALRCDPISGHVSLFWYQQALGQGPEFLTYFQNEAQLDKSGLPSDRFFAERPEGSVSTLKIQRTQQEDSAVYLCASSSQETQYFGPGTRLLVL.

The chain uses TRBV27 and TRBJ2-1; 8 nucleotides match TRBD2. Germline CDR1 is MNHEY and CDR2 is SMNVEV (reference sequence). The CDR3 covers 16 residues. J gave up 7 bases and V 6 bases, and 14 bases lay outside the gene matches. CDR3 protein: CASRPAEREMWNEQFF. The CDR3 region has the DNA TGTGCCAGCAGACCTGCGGAGCGGGAGATGTGGAATGAGCAGTTCTTC.

The chain couples TRBV12-5 to TRBJ2-5; weak D call: TRBD2 (6 bases). CDR3 length equals 16 residues. Trimming shortened V by 0 bases and J by 1 base, and 12 bases separated the two germline ends. The V gene's germline CDR1 is LGHNT and CDR2 FRNRAP. CDR3 sequence (DNA): TGTGCTAGTGGTTTGGTACGGTGGGGGGTCCAAGAGACCCAGTACTTC. Protein: CASGLVRWGVQETQYF.

A word on this clone: Within the sample, other DNA sequences also encode this same CDR3. The chain links TRBV5-4 to TRBJ1-6; 8 nucleotides line up with TRBD1. With 2 bases clipped from V and 3 bases from J, the junction kept 4 bases outside the gene matches. CDR3 length equals 16 residues. Germline loops: CDR1 SGHNT, CDR2 YYREEE (reference sequence). CDR3 loop: CASSLEGQGYNSPLHF. The CDR3 nucleotides are TGTGCCAGCAGCTTAGAAGGACAGGGCTATAATTCACCCCTCCACTTT.

The chain has TRBV19 and TRBJ2-5; 7 bases are a match to TRBD1. Germline V gives CDR1 LNHDA, CDR2 SQIVND (reference sequence). V gave up 3 bases and J gave up 2 bases; unmatched junction bases: 6. This CDR3 has 15 residues. The DNA for the CDR3 is TGTGCCAGTAGTATGTTGAGGGGGCGGCAAGAGACCCAGTACTTC. Its translation is CASSMLRGRQETQYF.

The chain uses TRBV7-9 and TRBJ2-3; D is perhaps TRBD1 (6 bases). CDR3 length: 12 residues. Between the trimmed V and J ends, which lost 11 bases and 2 bases, there was a span of 11 bases. Germline V gene sequence: CDR1 SEHNR, CDR2 FQNEAQ (reference sequence). The DNA for the CDR3 is TGTGCCGCCCAGGGGCTCACAGATACGCAGTATTTT. Its translation is CAAQGLTDTQYF.

The chain links TRBV7-9 to TRBJ2-2; D is ambiguous. Trimming took off 1 base at V and 6 bases at J, with 12 bases between the two ends. The CDR3 has 15 amino acids. Germline loops: CDR1 SEHNR, CDR2 FQNEAQ (reference sequence). CDR3: CASSLVLGRPGELFF. The CDR3 bases are TGTGCCAGCAGCTTAGTGCTAGGAAGGCCCGGGGAGCTGTTTTTT.

The chain links TRBV7-8 to TRBJ2-4; 7 bases are shared with TRBD1. The CDR3 spans 16 residues. CDR1 is SGHVS and CDR2 is FQNEAQ in the germline V gene. V trimming: 6 bases; J trimming: 0 bases; junction bases outside the gene matches: 8. As DNA, the CDR3 is TGTGCCAGCAGTCCCAGGGGGTCCCTAGCCAAAAACATTCAGTACTTC. This codes for CASSPRGSLAKNIQYF. Using reference TRBV7-8 and TRBJ2-4 for the parts outside the CDR3, the full variable domain is GAGVSQSPRYKVAKRGQDVALRCDPISGHVSLFWYQQALGQGPEFLTYFQNEAQLDKSGLPSDRFFAERPEGSVSTLKIQRTQQEDSAVYLCASSPRGSLAKNIQYFGAGTRLSVL.

This chain connects TRBV9 to TRBJ2-2, with 13 nucleotides matching TRBD2. J was trimmed by 3 bases and V by 3 bases; bases with no gene match: 14. CDR3 length: 20 residues. Germline CDR1 SGDLS, CDR2 YYNGEE. CDR3 nucleotide sequence: TGTGCCAGCAGCGCCCGGACCCCAGGACTAGCGGGAGTAGACACCGGGGAGCTGTTTTTT. This encodes CASSARTPGLAGVDTGELFF.

This chain uses TRBV6-4 with TRBJ1-1; D ambiguous. Per the germline V gene, CDR1 is MRHNA and CDR2 is SNTAGT. V lost 5 bases, J lost 0 bases, and 7 bases lay in between. This CDR3 has 13 residues. The CDR3 loop is CASSPQLNTEAFF. CDR3 sequence (DNA): TGTGCCAGCAGTCCTCAGTTGAACACTGAAGCTTTCTTT.

V usage is TRBV11-3 and J usage is TRBJ2-7, with D possibly TRBD1 on 5 matching bases. CDR3 length: 17 amino acids. Germline V gives CDR1 SGHNT, CDR2 YENEEA. V was cut by 1 base and J by 0 bases, with 16 bases left in between. The CDR3 DNA follows: TGTGCCAGCAGCTTAGGCTGGACACTCATGAGCTCCTACGAGCAGTACTTC. It codes for CASSLGWTLMSSYEQYF.

The chain carries TRBV7-2 and TRBJ2-5, with D perhaps TRBD2 (6 bases). Germline CDR1 reads SGHTA; CDR2 reads FQGNSA. Trimming removed 5 bases at V and 8 bases at J, with 27 bases between. The CDR3 totals 17 residues. CDR3 nucleotide sequence: TGTGCCAGCAGCAATCCGGCGAGGGGACTCAAGAGAGATACCCAGTACTTC. Protein sequence: CASSNPARGLKRDTQYF. Based on the CDR3 plus reference TRBV7-2 and TRBJ2-5, the full variable domain is GAGVSQSPSNKVTEKGKDVELRCDPISGHTALYWYRQSLGQGLEFLIYFQGNSAPDKSGLPSDRFSAERTGGSVSTLTIQRTQQEDSAVYLCASSNPARGLKRDTQYFGPGTRLLVL.

The gene calls are TRBV7-2 and TRBJ2-2; the match to TRBD1 covers 11 bases. The CDR3 has 14 residues. Germline lookup yields CDR1 SGHTA and CDR2 FQGNSA. J was trimmed by 8 bases and V by 4 bases; bases with no gene match: 3. The CDR3 here is CASSSGTGGGELFF. Here the CDR3 DNA reads TGTGCCAGCAGCTCCGGGACAGGGGGTGGGGAGCTGTTTTTT.

The chain links TRBV5-1 to TRBJ1-6; 7 positions agree with TRBD1. This CDR3 is built from 12 residues. V gave up 2 bases and J gave up 14 bases; unmatched junction bases: 4. Germline CDR1 SGHRS, CDR2 YFSETQ. The CDR3 reads CASSFDRATLHF. CDR3 DNA: TGCGCCAGCAGCTTCGACAGGGCGACCCTCCACTTT. Variable domain in full (rest from reference TRBV5-1 and TRBJ1-6): KAGVTQTPRYLIKTRGQQVTLSCSPISGHRSVSWYQQTPGQGLQFLFEYFSETQRNKGNFPGRFSGRQFSNSRSEMNVSTLELGDSALYLCASSFDRATLHFGNGTRLTVT.

The chain joins TRBV6-4 to TRBJ2-1; D is uncertain. The germline V and J ends were trimmed by 5 bases and 5 bases, with 4 bases remaining between them. This CDR3 spans 11 amino acids. From germline, CDR1 is MRHNA and CDR2 SNTAGT. The CDR3 DNA sequence: TGTGCCAGCAGTCTTAACAATGAGCAGTTCTTC. Protein: CASSLNNEQFF.

V gene TRBV5-4 combines with J gene TRBJ1-2; 9 bases align to TRBD1. The ends lost 4 bases at V and 4 bases at J; junction bases unmatched: 5. This CDR3 spans 14 amino acids. From germline, CDR1 is SGHNT and CDR2 YYREEE (reference sequence). CDR3 region: CASSPGQGIYGYTF. The CDR3 nucleotides are TGTGCCAGCAGCCCGGGACAGGGTATCTATGGCTACACCTTC.